This record concerns one T cell receptor (beta chain) sequence. The sample is drawn from a study of identical twins. TCRdb recomputed calls from the 5' RACE reads with MiXCR, one row per CDR3 protein. The sample lists around 1.7 million distinct CDR3 sequences, less than 35% occurring once. This TCR derives from a newborn girl in good health. Material for sequencing was cord blood.

Written as DNA, the CDR3 is TGTGCCAGCAGTCGGGTGTCCACTGAAGCTTTCTTT. This translates into CASSRVSTEAFF. The chain links TRBV6-6 to TRBJ1-1; D remains unclear. Trimming took 5 bases from V and 4 from J, leaving 8 bases between them. The CDR3 contains 12 residues. Germline assignment: CDR1 MNHNY and CDR2 SVGAGI (reference sequence).